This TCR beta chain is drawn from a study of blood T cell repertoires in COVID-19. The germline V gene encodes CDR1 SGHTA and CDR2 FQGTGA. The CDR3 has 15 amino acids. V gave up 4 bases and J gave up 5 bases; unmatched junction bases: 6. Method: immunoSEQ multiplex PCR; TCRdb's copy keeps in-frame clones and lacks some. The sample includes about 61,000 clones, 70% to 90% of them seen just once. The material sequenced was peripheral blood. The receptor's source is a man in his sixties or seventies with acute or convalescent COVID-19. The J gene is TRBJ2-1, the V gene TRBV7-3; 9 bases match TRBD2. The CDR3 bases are TGTGCCAGCAGCTCTTTAGCGGGGGTGAACAATGAGCAGTTCTTC. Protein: CASSSLAGVNNEQFF.